A single sample gave rise to the 30 T cell receptor beta chains below, sequenced in a study of early T cells in non-severe SARS-CoV-2 infection. TCRdb called the 5' RACE reads again in MiXCR, with one record for every CDR3 protein. The repertoire holds over 85,000 distinct CDR3 sequences, with approximately 12% as singletons. Sample: whole blood, taken at baseline. These receptors originate from an adult who was a healthcare worker with PCR-confirmed SARS-CoV-2 infection or an uninfected control (not recorded which).

In this sample, this clonotype turned up many times. The genes are TRBV20-1 and TRBJ1-1, with D possibly TRBD1 on 5 matching bases. The germline gives CDR1 DFQATT, CDR2 SNEGSKA (reference sequence). The V end was cut by 3 bases, the J end by 1 base, with 15 bases between. CDR3 length: 15 residues. The CDR3 reads CSASSPGRKNTEAFF. DNA of the CDR3: TGCAGTGCTAGTTCTCCGGGACGAAAGAACACTGAAGCTTTCTTT.

This chain connects TRBV24-1 to TRBJ2-1, with TRBD2 matching over 8 bases. This CDR3 region has 14 residues. V was clipped by 10 bases and J by 5 bases; unmatched bases: 9. Germline assignment: CDR1 KGHDR and CDR2 SFDVKD. CDR3 loop: CATGRGGTNNEQFF. The CDR3 region has the DNA TGTGCCACGGGCCGCGGGGGGACTAACAATGAGCAGTTCTTC.

This clonotype was picked up a small number of times. The gene calls are TRBV11-2 and TRBJ1-3; D call uncertain. Trimming cost V 5 bases and J 0 bases, with 8 bases left between them. Germline V gives CDR1 SGHAT, CDR2 FQNNGV. CDR3 length equals 14 residues. CDR3 in DNA: TGTGCCAGCAGCATCGGGAGCTCTGGAAACACCATATATTTT. It specifies CASSIGSSGNTIYF.

This clonotype was recorded a few times. The chain joins TRBV9 to TRBJ2-5; 9 bases are shared with TRBD1. V shed 4 bases, J shed 0 bases, and the junction held 10 bases outside the gene matches. The CDR3 has 17 amino acids. The V gene's germline CDR1 is SGDLS and CDR2 YYNGEE. The CDR3 is CASSPGVTGGYQETQYF. CDR3 sequence (DNA): TGTGCCAGCAGCCCAGGAGTAACAGGGGGCTACCAAGAGACCCAGTACTTC.

This clonotype was observed at least ten times. J is TRBJ2-7 and V is TRBV4-1; D is unresolved. This CDR3 contains 14 residues. Germline CDR1 is MGHRA and CDR2 is YSYEKL. The V and J ends lost 0 bases and 4 bases respectively, with 10 bases between them. CDR3 bases: TGCGCCAGCAGCCAAGAATCTGGGGTGTACGAGCAGTACTTC. It is translated as CASSQESGVYEQYF.

The rearrangement joins TRBV30 to TRBJ2-1, with 10 bases that match TRBD1. CDR1 is GTSNPN and CDR2 is SVGIG in the germline V gene (reference sequence). Trimming at V came to 1 base and at J to 6 bases, leaving 3 bases not matched to a gene. CDR3 length: 14 amino acids. The CDR3 loop is CAWSDGTGVNEQFF. The CDR3 DNA reads as TGTGCCTGGAGTGACGGGACAGGGGTCAATGAGCAGTTCTTC. The full variable domain, in which reference TRBV30 and TRBJ2-1 provide the parts outside the CDR3, is SQTIHQWPATLVQPVGSPLSLECTVEGTSNPNLYWYRQAAGRGLQLLFYSVGIGQISSEVPQNLSASRPQDRQFILSSKKLLLSDSGFYLCAWSDGTGVNEQFFGPGTRLTVL.

At least ten counts were recorded for this clonotype. The V and J genes are TRBV30 and TRBJ2-6, with TRBD1 identical over 8 bases. With V trimmed by 1 base and J by 4 bases, 6 bases remained unmatched. From germline, CDR1 is GTSNPN and CDR2 SVGIG (reference sequence). This CDR3 contains 16 residues. CDR3 in amino acids: CAWSAYRGSGANVLTF. In DNA, the CDR3 is TGTGCCTGGAGTGCCTACAGGGGGTCCGGGGCCAACGTCCTGACTTTC.

The chain couples TRBV6-5 to TRBJ2-1; possible D gene TRBD2, 5 bases. V lost 6 bases and J 6 bases, leaving 18 bases between the germline ends. Germline V gives CDR1 MNHEY, CDR2 SVGAGI. The CDR3 loop spans 15 amino acids. The CDR3 bases are TGTGCCAGCAGCCCGATTATGGGAGCGGCCAATGAGCAGTTCTTC. Residues: CASSPIMGAANEQFF.

This clonotype was picked up many times. This sequence joins TRBV24-1 and TRBJ2-3; 7 bases fit TRBD2. The germline gives CDR1 KGHDR, CDR2 SFDVKD. This CDR3 is built from 16 residues. Trimming removed 1 base from V and 5 bases from J; junction bases left unmatched: 8. CDR3 loop: CATSDFRSGVQDTQYF. CDR3 nucleotide sequence: TGTGCCACCAGTGATTTTAGGAGCGGGGTGCAAGATACGCAGTATTTT.

The rearrangement links TRBV20-1 to TRBJ2-7; 9 bases map to TRBD2. V lost 6 bases, J lost 5 bases, and 5 bases stayed unmatched. Germline V gene data show CDR1 as DFQATT and CDR2 as SNEGSKA (reference sequence). The CDR3 is 12 residues long. The CDR3 nucleotides are TGCAGTGCCCCCAAGCGGGGGGACGAGCAGTACTTC. Translating it yields CSAPKRGDEQYF.

This clonotype was recorded at least ten times. This chain uses TRBV4-1 with TRBJ2-1; D is unclear. The germline gives CDR1 MGHRA, CDR2 YSYEKL. The CDR3 runs to 17 residues. Between the trimmed V and J ends, which lost 0 bases and 0 bases, there was a span of 12 bases. The chain's CDR3 is CASSQDGVMSSYNEQFF. CDR3 in DNA: TGCGCCAGCAGCCAAGATGGGGTTATGAGCTCCTACAATGAGCAGTTCTTC.

V gene TRBV24-1 combines with J gene TRBJ1-2, with D unclear. V shed 3 bases and J shed 6 bases, with 13 bases lying between them. CDR1 is KGHDR, CDR2 SFDVKD, per germline. The CDR3 covers 14 residues. CDR3 region: CATSDTKGLDGYTF. In nucleotides, the CDR3 is TGTGCCACCAGTGATACAAAAGGGCTTGATGGCTACACCTTC.

This clonotype was counted between two and nine times. This chain connects TRBV7-9 to TRBJ2-3; D is perhaps TRBD1 (5 bases). This CDR3 is built from 14 residues. V was pared by 7 bases and J by 5 bases, with 16 bases between. From germline, CDR1 is SEHNR and CDR2 FQNEAQ (reference sequence). CDR3 DNA sequence: TGTGCCAGCACCCTGAGCAGGGCGGAAGATACGCAGTATTTT. It codes for CASTLSRAEDTQYF.

The sample holds a few counts of this clonotype. The chain links TRBV10-3 to TRBJ1-2, with D uncertain. V was cut by 10 bases and J by 4 bases, with 13 bases left in between. Germline V lookup: CDR1 ENHRY, CDR2 SYGVKD. This CDR3 is built from 12 residues. In DNA, the CDR3 is TGTGCCACCTCCGCAGCTAGCTATGGCTACACCTTC. Translation: CATSAASYGYTF.

This clonotype was observed a few times. The J gene is TRBJ2-1, the V gene TRBV27; a possible D gene is TRBD2 (5 bases). The CDR3 extends over 16 amino acids. Germline V lookup: CDR1 MNHEY, CDR2 SMNVEV (reference sequence). V was trimmed by 5 bases and J by 3 bases, leaving 17 bases between them. CDR3 coding DNA: TGTGCCAGCAGTCCCCGGGCCAGAGGACTCTACAATGAGCAGTTCTTC. Its protein product is CASSPRARGLYNEQFF.

This clonotype was observed a handful of times. In nucleotides, the CDR3 is TGTGCCAGCAGCCTGAGCCCCAGGGTCGGAAACACCATATATTTT. Protein sequence: CASSLSPRVGNTIYF. J is TRBJ1-3 and V is TRBV7-9; D may be TRBD1 (5 bases). Germline CDR1 is SEHNR and CDR2 is FQNEAQ (reference sequence). Trimming cost V 5 bases and J 4 bases, with 15 bases left between them. This CDR3 is built from 15 residues.

The chain is built from TRBV6-5 and TRBJ2-1; the D gene could be TRBD1 or TRBD2 (5 bases each). This CDR3 has 15 amino acids. Trimming took 11 bases from V and 2 from J, leaving 19 bases between them. Germline CDR1 reads MNHEY; CDR2 reads SVGAGI. CDR3 residues: CAARDGREPYNEQFF. The DNA of the CDR3 is TGTGCCGCCCGGGATGGCAGGGAACCCTACAATGAGCAGTTCTTC.

This rearrangement joins TRBV7-9 to TRBJ2-7; D is possibly TRBD1 (5 bases). The CDR3 covers 15 residues. The V gene lost 3 bases and the J gene lost 0 bases, with 12 bases spanning the gap. The germline V gene encodes CDR1 SEHNR and CDR2 FQNEAQ (reference sequence). In DNA form, the CDR3 reads TGTGCCAGCAGCTTTCTACAGGCCTCCTCCTACGAGCAGTACTTC. Its protein is CASSFLQASSYEQYF.

This clonotype came up a few times. The chain carries TRBV28 and TRBJ1-3, with D unclear. The V gene lost 6 bases and the J gene lost 16 bases, with 13 bases spanning the gap. CDR1 and CDR2 (germline): MDHEN, SYDVKM. The CDR3 has 10 amino acids. The CDR3 bases are TGTGCCAGCAGCTCCCGGGTCTTCTATTTT. Translating it yields CASSSRVFYF.

The chain employs TRBV29-1 and TRBJ1-2; D unclear. Trimming stripped 0 bases from V and 3 bases from J, with 8 bases between. The CDR3 spans 13 residues. Germline V gene data show CDR1 as SQVTM and CDR2 as ANQGSEA. This chain's CDR3 is CSVEDNRYYGYTF. In DNA form, the CDR3 reads TGCAGCGTTGAAGATAACCGGTACTATGGCTACACCTTC.

V gene TRBV24-1 combines with J gene TRBJ1-1, with D possibly matching TRBD1 (5 bases). V dropped 4 bases and J dropped 4 bases, with 9 bases sitting between them. This CDR3 comprises 13 residues. Germline CDR1 is KGHDR and CDR2 is SFDVKD. DNA for the CDR3: TGTGCCACCAGTGAAAGCGGGGGCACTGAAGCTTTCTTT. Its protein is CATSESGGTEAFF.

This chain links TRBV27 with TRBJ2-1; TRBD1 aligns across 8 bases. V lost 5 bases, J lost 7 bases, and 13 bases stayed unmatched. CDR3 length: 16 amino acids. Looked up from germline, CDR1 is MNHEY and CDR2 is SMNVEV (reference sequence). The CDR3 region is CASSTSQGALMNEQFF. The CDR3 DNA sequence: TGTGCCAGCAGTACCAGTCAGGGGGCTCTAATGAATGAGCAGTTCTTC.

This clonotype showed up just a few times. This chain uses TRBV5-5 with TRBJ1-2; D remains unclear. CDR3 length equals 15 residues. Germline V gives CDR1 SGHKS, CDR2 YYEKEE (reference sequence). V shed 0 bases and J shed 4 bases, with 13 bases lying between them. In nucleotides, the CDR3 is TGTGCCAGCAGCTTGGCCTTGCCTCGGTCCTATGGCTACACCTTC. This gives the protein CASSLALPRSYGYTF. Filled out from reference TRBV5-5 and TRBJ1-2, the complete variable domain reads DAGVTQSPTHLIKTRGQQVTLRCSPISGHKSVSWYQQVLGQGPQFIFQYYEKEERGRGNFPDRFSARQFPNYSSELNVNALLLGDSALYLCASSLALPRSYGYTFGSGTRLTVV.

This clonotype appeared many times. The chain recombines TRBV30 with TRBJ2-6; D call uncertain. The length of the CDR3 is 19 residues. V lost 4 bases and J lost 0, with 22 bases in between. Germline V gives CDR1 GTSNPN, CDR2 SVGIG (reference sequence). CDR3 amino acids: CAWISRYRHSSSGANVLTF. The CDR3 region has the DNA TGTGCCTGGATTTCCCGGTACCGGCACAGCAGCTCTGGGGCCAACGTCCTGACTTTC. Combining the CDR3 with reference TRBV30 and TRBJ2-6 gives the whole variable domain SQTIHQWPATLVQPVGSPLSLECTVEGTSNPNLYWYRQAAGRGLQLLFYSVGIGQISSEVPQNLSASRPQDRQFILSSKKLLLSDSGFYLCAWISRYRHSSSGANVLTFGAGSRLTVL.

The sample holds many counts of this clonotype. The chain is built from TRBV5-5 and TRBJ2-6, with D tentatively TRBD1 (6 bases). V was cut by 5 bases and J by 2 bases, with 8 bases left in between. The CDR3 has 14 residues. Germline CDR1 reads SGHKS; CDR2 reads YYEKEE (reference sequence). The CDR3 loop is CASSWTAGANVLTF. The CDR3 DNA sequence: TGTGCCAGCAGTTGGACAGCTGGGGCCAACGTCCTGACTTTC.

The chain joins TRBV6-6 to TRBJ2-1, with a weak D call TRBD2 (5 bases). Germline V gene sequence: CDR1 MNHNY, CDR2 SVGAGI (reference sequence). The CDR3 runs 12 residues. Trimming shortened V by 10 bases and J by 6 bases, and 13 bases separated the two germline ends. Here the CDR3 DNA reads TGTGCCACCGGAGCGGACGGCAATGAGCAGTTCTTC. Translating it yields CATGADGNEQFF.

This clonotype was detected ten times or more. As DNA, the CDR3 is TGCGCCAGCAGCCAAGATCGGAGGGCCTCGGGGAATGAAAAACTGTTTTTT. This gives the protein CASSQDRRASGNEKLFF. The chain joins TRBV4-1 to TRBJ1-4, with D uncertain. From germline, CDR1 is MGHRA and CDR2 YSYEKL. With 0 bases removed from V and 5 bases from J, the gap between germline ends came to 16 bases. The CDR3 contains 17 residues.

The gene calls are TRBV24-1 and TRBJ2-1; D remains ambiguous. Deletions cut 1 base from V and 6 bases from J, with 12 bases between. Germline CDR1 reads KGHDR; CDR2 reads SFDVKD. The CDR3 runs 15 residues. CDR3 sequence: CATSDFGTKPNEQFF. The CDR3 coding sequence is TGTGCCACCAGTGATTTTGGAACGAAACCCAATGAGCAGTTCTTC.

The chain joins TRBV6-6 to TRBJ2-7, with 10 positions matching TRBD2. CDR3 length: 15 amino acids. V shed 4 bases and J 4 bases; nucleotides not matched to a gene: 7. CDR1 and CDR2 (germline): MNHNY, SVGAGI (reference sequence). The CDR3 spells CASSLRLAGLYEQYF. The CDR3 bases are TGTGCCAGCAGTTTGAGACTAGCGGGCTTATACGAGCAGTACTTC.

This clonotype has a handful of counts. CDR3 bases: TGTGCCAGCAGCTTAGTACGACGGGGCGACAGGAAGGCCAACGTCCTGACTTTC. Its translation: CASSLVRRGDRKANVLTF. V gene TRBV7-9 combines with J gene TRBJ2-6, with a tentative D call TRBD1 (6 bases). Germline V gene data show CDR1 as SEHNR and CDR2 as FQNEAQ (reference sequence). V was cut by 1 base and J by 6 bases, with 19 bases left in between. The length of the CDR3 is 18 residues.